The clone carrying this T cell receptor beta chain is classed as medium-sized. Its matching antigen is unknown. From germline, CDR1 is KGHSH and CDR2 LQKENI. The V gene end was trimmed by 2 bases and the J gene end by 2 bases; junction bases not matched to a gene: 1. The CDR3 covers 15 residues. The data originate from a study of CD8 T cells in ankylosing spondylitis. Study results and caveats: Significantly higher representation of disease-linked clones was reported for matched ankylosing spondylitis synovial fluid. Among TCR beta sequences, a motif of under 10 highly homologous variants appeared characteristic of ankylosing spondylitis blood. As for the disease-linked clones, they showed a CD8+ phenotype and occurred at relatively low frequencies in peripheral blood.

Scientists made TCR beta libraries using quantitative 5'-RACE with molecular barcodes. One entry per CDR3 protein results from TCRdb running MiXCR on the 5' RACE reads. In the table there are around 430,000 distinct CDR3 sequences, under 20% of which are singletons. The clonotype originates from a male donor with ankylosing spondylitis. The sequenced sample consisted of blood, either unsorted or a sorted T cell fraction (not recorded which). The chain carries TRBV18 and TRBJ1-5, with 9 bases lining up with TRBD1. In DNA form, the CDR3 reads TGTGCCAGCTCACCAGACAGGGGGGGCAATCAGCCCCAGCATTTT. It specifies CASSPDRGGNQPQHF.